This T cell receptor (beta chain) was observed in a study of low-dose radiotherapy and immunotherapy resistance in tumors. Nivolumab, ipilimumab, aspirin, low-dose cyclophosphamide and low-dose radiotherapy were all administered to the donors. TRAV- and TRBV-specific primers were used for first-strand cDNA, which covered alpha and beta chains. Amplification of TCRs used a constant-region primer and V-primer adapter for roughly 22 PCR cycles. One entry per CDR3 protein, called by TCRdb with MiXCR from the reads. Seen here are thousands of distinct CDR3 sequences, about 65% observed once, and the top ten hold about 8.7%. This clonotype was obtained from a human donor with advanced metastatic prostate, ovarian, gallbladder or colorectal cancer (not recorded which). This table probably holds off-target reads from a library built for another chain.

CDR3 amino acids: CATSTGDVGKLFF. CDR3 bases: TGTGCCACCTCCACAGGGGACGTCGGAAAACTGTTTTTT. The chain carries TRBV2 and TRBJ1-4; 7 bases line up with TRBD1. After removal of 10 bases from V and 10 bases from J, the junction contained 12 bases not matched to a gene. Germline CDR1 is SNHLY and CDR2 is FYNNEI. This CDR3 contains 13 residues.